This is a list of T cell receptor beta chains from one sample in a study of T cell changes during pregnancy in multiple sclerosis. Clones were sequenced by immunoSEQ multiplex PCR, and TCRdb holds only the in-frame ones, with some missing. The table lists 30,000 to 50,000 clones, about 90% of them singletons. Sequences were derived from CD4+ T cells from peripheral blood mononuclear cells, sampled in the third trimester of pregnancy. The source is a female donor with multiple sclerosis, enrolled in a pregnancy study. Both conserved end residues are part of each CDR3. The order of the fields is J gene, V gene, clone size, D gene, CDR3 protein, CDR3 DNA. A D gene is named only where the DNA matches it firmly. Clone size is shown for a subset of rows, as once, few, many or a class of expanded clone.

j_call: TRBJ2-7
v_call: TRBV7-8
clone_size: NA
d_call: NA
cdr3_aa: CASSLGGLKKQYF
cdr3_nt: TGTGCCAGCAGCTTAGGGGGACTGAAAAAGCAGTACTTC

j_call: TRBJ2-7
v_call: TRBV19
clone_size: NA
d_call: TRBD1
cdr3_aa: CASRRDRGTYEQYF
cdr3_nt: TGTGCCAGTAGAAGGGACAGGGGGACCTACGAGCAGTACTTC

j_call: TRBJ2-2
v_call: TRBV19
clone_size: NA
d_call: TRBD1
cdr3_aa: CASIAGTVNTGELFF
cdr3_nt: TGTGCCAGTATCGCCGGGACAGTCAACACCGGGGAGCTGTTTTTT

j_call: TRBJ2-7
v_call: TRBV5-1
clone_size: NA
d_call: TRBD2
cdr3_aa: CASSTTSGPAYEQYF
cdr3_nt: TGCGCCAGCAGCACCACTAGCGGGCCCGCCTACGAGCAGTACTTC

j_call: TRBJ2-3
v_call: TRBV7-8
clone_size: NA
d_call: TRBD2
cdr3_aa: CASSLEGLAGKPDTDTQYF
cdr3_nt: TGTGCCAGCAGCTTAGAGGGGCTAGCGGGAAAACCCGACACAGATACGCAGTATTTT

j_call: TRBJ2-5
v_call: TRBV30
clone_size: NA
d_call: NA
cdr3_aa: CAWTSSAGAWETQYF
cdr3_nt: TGTGCCTGGACGTCGTCGGCGGGGGCTTGGGAGACCCAGTACTTC

j_call: TRBJ2-1
v_call: TRBV5-4
clone_size: NA
d_call: NA
cdr3_aa: CASSLVGGSYNEQFF
cdr3_nt: TGTGCCAGCAGCTTGGTGGGGGGATCCTACAATGAGCAGTTCTTC

j_call: TRBJ2-1
v_call: TRBV6-6
clone_size: once
d_call: TRBD2
cdr3_aa: CASSSAGTNYNEQFF
cdr3_nt: TGTGCCAGCAGTTCCGCCGGGACTAATTACAATGAGCAGTTCTTC

j_call: TRBJ2-2
v_call: TRBV9
clone_size: NA
d_call: TRBD2
cdr3_aa: CASTPLSGMNTGELFF
cdr3_nt: TGTGCCAGCACCCCTCTTAGCGGGATGAACACCGGGGAGCTGTTTTTT

j_call: TRBJ1-4
v_call: TRBV19
clone_size: NA
d_call: TRBD1
cdr3_aa: CASSGGQGTNEKLFF
cdr3_nt: TGTGCCAGTAGTGGAGGACAGGGCACTAATGAAAAACTGTTTTTT

j_call: TRBJ1-2
v_call: TRBV6-1
clone_size: NA
d_call: NA
cdr3_aa: CASNEGGNYGYTF
cdr3_nt: TGTGCCAGCAACGAAGGGGGAAACTATGGCTACACCTTC

j_call: TRBJ1-2
v_call: TRBV27
clone_size: once
d_call: NA
cdr3_aa: CASSSRGSYGYTF
cdr3_nt: TGTGCCAGCAGTTCCCGGGGGAGCTATGGCTACACCTTC

j_call: TRBJ2-7
v_call: TRBV28
clone_size: NA
d_call: TRBD2
cdr3_aa: CAGGTSGRSSYEQYF
cdr3_nt: TGTGCCGGGGGGACTAGCGGGAGGAGCTCCTACGAGCAGTACTTC

j_call: TRBJ2-7
v_call: TRBV7-3
clone_size: NA
d_call: NA
cdr3_aa: CASSLQGGYEQYF
cdr3_nt: TGTGCCAGCAGCTTACAGGGGGGCTACGAGCAGTACTTC

j_call: TRBJ1-1
v_call: TRBV29-1
clone_size: NA
d_call: NA
cdr3_aa: CSVEQGLGDTEAFF
cdr3_nt: TGCAGCGTTGAACAGGGGCTGGGGGACACTGAAGCTTTCTTT

j_call: TRBJ2-7
v_call: TRBV19
clone_size: NA
d_call: NA
cdr3_aa: CASSIRTDYEQYF
cdr3_nt: TGTGCCAGTAGTATCCGGACAGACTACGAGCAGTACTTC

j_call: TRBJ1-1
v_call: TRBV15
clone_size: NA
d_call: TRBD1
cdr3_aa: CATSSRGGGGSEAFF
cdr3_nt: TGTGCCACCAGCAGCAGAGGGGGCGGGGGGTCTGAAGCTTTCTTT

j_call: TRBJ1-3
v_call: TRBV4-1
clone_size: NA
d_call: NA
cdr3_aa: CASSQEVGRSTLSGNTIYF
cdr3_nt: TGCGCCAGCAGCCAAGAGGTGGGGAGATCTACCCTCTCTGGAAACACCATATATTTT

j_call: TRBJ1-5
v_call: TRBV19
clone_size: NA
d_call: NA
cdr3_aa: CASSMEDRAPQHF
cdr3_nt: TGTGCCAGTAGTATGGAGGACAGAGCGCCCCAGCATTTT

j_call: TRBJ2-3
v_call: TRBV30
clone_size: NA
d_call: NA
cdr3_aa: CAWSIGGLTDTQYF
cdr3_nt: TGTGCCTGGTCCATCGGCGGACTAACAGATACGCAGTATTTT

j_call: TRBJ1-1
v_call: TRBV2
clone_size: medium-sized
d_call: NA
cdr3_aa: CASSAADTEAFF
cdr3_nt: TGTGCCAGCAGTGCGGCGGACACTGAAGCTTTCTTT

j_call: TRBJ2-1
v_call: TRBV18
clone_size: NA
d_call: NA
cdr3_aa: CASSQQGYSYNEQFF
cdr3_nt: TGTGCCAGCTCGCAGCAGGGGTATTCCTACAATGAGCAGTTCTTC

j_call: TRBJ2-6
v_call: TRBV14
clone_size: NA
d_call: NA
cdr3_aa: CASSQVGSLSGANVLTF
cdr3_nt: TGTGCCAGCAGCCAAGTCGGTTCTCTCTCTGGGGCCAACGTCCTGACTTTC

j_call: TRBJ1-2
v_call: TRBV29-1
clone_size: NA
d_call: NA
cdr3_aa: CSVANQGGYTF
cdr3_nt: TGCAGCGTTGCCAACCAGGGCGGCTACACCTTC

j_call: TRBJ2-1
v_call: TRBV9
clone_size: NA
d_call: TRBD2
cdr3_aa: CASSVVGSGTYNEQFF
cdr3_nt: TGTGCCAGCAGCGTAGTAGGTAGCGGGACATACAATGAGCAGTTCTTC

j_call: TRBJ1-1
v_call: TRBV28
clone_size: once
d_call: NA
cdr3_aa: CASIRTANTEAFF
cdr3_nt: TGTGCCAGCATCCGGACAGCGAACACTGAAGCTTTCTTT

j_call: TRBJ1-4
v_call: TRBV28
clone_size: NA
d_call: NA
cdr3_aa: CASSTGGDPNEKLFF
cdr3_nt: TGTGCCAGCAGTACCGGGGGGGATCCTAATGAAAAACTGTTTTTT

j_call: TRBJ2-3
v_call: TRBV2
clone_size: NA
d_call: TRBD2
cdr3_aa: CASRVAGDTQYF
cdr3_nt: TGTGCCAGCAGGGTAGCGGGAGATACGCAGTATTTT

j_call: TRBJ2-7
v_call: TRBV15
clone_size: NA
d_call: TRBD1
cdr3_aa: CATSRRPDRPHEQYF
cdr3_nt: TGTGCCACCAGCAGAAGACCGGACAGGCCACACGAGCAGTACTTC

j_call: TRBJ1-4
v_call: TRBV5-1
clone_size: once
d_call: TRBD1
cdr3_aa: CASSLNDRGRTNEKLFF
cdr3_nt: TGCGCCAGCAGCTTGAATGACAGGGGGCGAACTAATGAAAAACTGTTTTTT

j_call: TRBJ2-1
v_call: TRBV19
clone_size: NA
d_call: NA
cdr3_aa: CASSGIRGEQFF
cdr3_nt: TGTGCCAGTAGCGGGATTCGAGGCGAGCAGTTCTTC

j_call: TRBJ2-7
v_call: TRBV5-1
clone_size: NA
d_call: TRBD2
cdr3_aa: CASSPQREGRNEQYF
cdr3_nt: TGCGCCAGCAGCCCCCAAAGGGAGGGGAGAAACGAGCAGTACTTC

j_call: TRBJ2-7
v_call: TRBV2
clone_size: NA
d_call: TRBD2
cdr3_aa: CASILGEGSYEQYF
cdr3_nt: TGTGCCAGCATCCTGGGGGAGGGATCCTACGAGCAGTACTTC

j_call: TRBJ2-5
v_call: TRBV7-6
clone_size: NA
d_call: TRBD1
cdr3_aa: CASSLEGQGVWETQYF
cdr3_nt: TGTGCCAGCAGCTTAGAGGGACAGGGTGTTTGGGAGACCCAGTACTTC

j_call: TRBJ2-1
v_call: TRBV5-1
clone_size: NA
d_call: TRBD2
cdr3_aa: CASSTLAGGSYNEQFF
cdr3_nt: TGCGCCAGCAGCACCCTAGCGGGAGGTTCCTACAATGAGCAGTTCTTC

j_call: TRBJ2-3
v_call: TRBV28
clone_size: NA
d_call: NA
cdr3_aa: CASSGPNQADTQYF
cdr3_nt: TGTGCCAGCAGCGGCCCTAATCAGGCAGATACGCAGTATTTT

j_call: TRBJ2-7
v_call: TRBV28
clone_size: NA
d_call: TRBD1
cdr3_aa: CASSRDGTGNYEQYF
cdr3_nt: TGTGCCAGCAGCCGGGACGGGACAGGGAACTACGAGCAGTACTTC

j_call: TRBJ1-4
v_call: TRBV30
clone_size: NA
d_call: NA
cdr3_aa: CAWSVAGGGEKLFF
cdr3_nt: TGTGCCTGGAGTGTAGCGGGGGGGGGTGAAAAACTGTTTTTT

j_call: TRBJ1-4
v_call: TRBV12-5
clone_size: once
d_call: NA
cdr3_aa: CASGFTDPGREKLFF
cdr3_nt: TGTGCTAGTGGTTTCACGGATCCAGGGCGGGAAAAACTGTTTTTT

j_call: TRBJ2-7
v_call: TRBV5-1
clone_size: NA
d_call: NA
cdr3_aa: CASSSSGYSYEQYF
cdr3_nt: TGCGCCAGCAGCTCCTCCGGGTACTCCTACGAGCAGTACTTC

j_call: TRBJ2-1
v_call: TRBV4-2
clone_size: once
d_call: NA
cdr3_aa: CASSQDLQFGNEQFF
cdr3_nt: TGTGCCAGCAGCCAAGATCTGCAGTTCGGGAATGAGCAGTTCTTC

j_call: TRBJ2-7
v_call: TRBV5-6
clone_size: NA
d_call: NA
cdr3_aa: CASSPLARGLSAYEQYF
cdr3_nt: TGTGCCAGCAGCCCCCTGGCTCGGGGTTTAAGCGCCTACGAGCAGTACTTC

j_call: TRBJ1-5
v_call: TRBV5-1
clone_size: NA
d_call: TRBD1
cdr3_aa: CASSSGTANQPQHF
cdr3_nt: TGCGCCAGCAGCTCGGGGACAGCGAATCAGCCCCAGCATTTT

j_call: TRBJ2-3
v_call: TRBV18
clone_size: NA
d_call: NA
cdr3_aa: CASSPRLTDTQYF
cdr3_nt: TGTGCCAGCTCACCGAGGCTGACAGATACGCAGTATTTT

j_call: TRBJ2-7
v_call: TRBV5-1
clone_size: NA
d_call: TRBD2
cdr3_aa: CASSLETSGPLEQYF
cdr3_nt: TGCGCCAGCAGCCTTGAGACTAGCGGACCCTTGGAGCAGTACTTC

j_call: TRBJ2-7
v_call: TRBV6-5
clone_size: NA
d_call: TRBD1
cdr3_aa: CASNYRGGNEQYF
cdr3_nt: TGTGCCAGCAATTACAGGGGCGGTAACGAGCAGTACTTC

j_call: TRBJ1-2
v_call: TRBV6-1
clone_size: NA
d_call: NA
cdr3_aa: CASRDSPYYGYTF
cdr3_nt: TGTGCCAGCAGGGACAGCCCCTACTATGGCTACACCTTC

j_call: TRBJ2-3
v_call: TRBV7-3
clone_size: NA
d_call: NA
cdr3_aa: CASSPGGGTTDTQYF
cdr3_nt: TGTGCCAGCAGCCCGGGGGGCGGGACAACAGATACGCAGTATTTT

j_call: TRBJ1-5
v_call: TRBV19
clone_size: once
d_call: NA
cdr3_aa: CASSLAENQPQHF
cdr3_nt: TGTGCCAGTAGTCTGGCGGAGAATCAGCCCCAGCATTTT

j_call: TRBJ2-1
v_call: TRBV7-2
clone_size: NA
d_call: NA
cdr3_aa: CASSLLADSYNEQFF
cdr3_nt: TGTGCCAGCAGCTTATTAGCGGACTCCTACAATGAGCAGTTCTTC